The 7 T cell receptor beta chains below all came from one sample that was sequenced in a study of shared clonotypes between healthy human individuals. TCRdb's copy holds only in-frame clones and misses some; the assay was immunoSEQ multiplex PCR. The sample holds about 680,000 clones, 92% seen once. CD45RO-negative, CCR7-selected cells formed the naive CD8 fraction, which excluded terminally differentiated effector memory CD45RA+ cells. The sequenced sample consisted of naive CD8+ T cells sorted from blood. These receptors all come from a man in his thirties or forties in good health.

Comments on this clone: The sample has other DNA sequences that encode this CDR3 too. This rearrangement joins TRBV27 to TRBJ2-7; 8 nucleotides align to TRBD2. CDR1 and CDR2 from the germline V gene are MNHEY and SMNVEV (reference sequence). The trim removed 5 bases at V and 0 bases at J, leaving 3 bases unmatched. CDR3 length equals 14 residues. DNA of the CDR3: TGTGCCAGCAGTCCAGGACTAGCCTCCTACGAGCAGTACTTC. Amino acid sequence: CASSPGLASYEQYF.

This rearrangement joins TRBV5-8 to TRBJ1-1; possibly TRBD1 for D (6 bases). The CDR3 sequence is 14 residues long. CDR1 is SGHTS, CDR2 YDEGEE, per germline. Deletions cut 2 bases from V and 4 bases from J, with 12 bases between. This CDR3 reads CASSLQGSATEAFF. In DNA form, the CDR3 reads TGTGCCAGCAGCTTACAGGGATCGGCCACTGAAGCTTTCTTT.

For this clone: The identical CDR3 is also encoded by other nucleotide sequences in the sample. The chain couples TRBV27 to TRBJ2-1; D gene ambiguous. The CDR3 is 12 amino acids. CDR1 is MNHEY and CDR2 is SMNVEV in the germline V gene (reference sequence). Trimming pared 5 bases from V and 6 bases from J, leaving 8 bases between. CDR3 nucleotides: TGTGCCAGCAGTCACCCCGGCAATGAGCAGTTCTTC. This sequence encodes CASSHPGNEQFF.

The chain couples TRBV7-3 to TRBJ2-5; D gene ambiguous. Germline loops: CDR1 SGHTA, CDR2 FQGTGA. V lost 2 bases and J lost 1, with 11 bases in between. The CDR3 length is 15 residues. This CDR3 reads CASSLVAEPQETQYF. CDR3 in DNA: TGTGCCAGCAGCTTAGTGGCAGAGCCCCAAGAGACCCAGTACTTC.

This clone was picked up a small number of times. This rearrangement joins TRBV11-2 to TRBJ2-2; D not certain. The CDR3 runs to 14 residues. V shed 2 bases and J shed 6 bases, with 10 bases lying between them. CDR1 SGHAT and CDR2 FQNNGV come from the germline V gene. The CDR3 is CASSLNSGAGELFF. The CDR3 nucleotides are TGTGCCAGCAGCTTAAATTCTGGAGCCGGGGAGCTGTTTTTT.

This chain connects TRBV9 to TRBJ2-7, with 11 bases that match TRBD1. The CDR3 loop spans 13 amino acids. The germline V gene has CDR1 SGDLS and CDR2 YYNGEE. Trimming cost V 3 bases and J 6 bases; bases outside gene matches: 2. For the CDR3, the DNA is TGTGCCAGCAGCGGGGACAGGGGGTCCGAGCAGTACTTC. Encoded protein: CASSGDRGSEQYF.

In its sample, this clone was seen once. The chain has TRBV6-5 and TRBJ2-5; D remains unclear. V was trimmed by 7 bases and J by 3 bases, leaving 12 bases between them. There are 13 residues in the CDR3. CDR1 and CDR2 from the germline V gene are MNHEY and SVGAGI. CDR3 in DNA: TGTGCCAGCAATGACCTGCAAGAAGAGACCCAGTACTTC. Translation gives CASNDLQEETQYF.